A selection of T cell receptor beta chains follows, all from one sample in a study of shared clonotypes between healthy human individuals. Measured with immunoSEQ multiplex PCR; TCRdb has only the in-frame clones, and not every one. The table shows over 700,000 clones, with 72% occurring only once. Sequenced sample: memory CD4+ T cells sorted from blood. These receptors all stem from a woman aged 30 to 39 in good health. CDR3s include the opening cysteine and the closing phenylalanine or tryptophan. Each record gives: clone size, D gene, V gene, J gene, CDR3 protein, CDR3 DNA. The D gene is left open where the match is weak. Size tells how often a clone was seen (once, few, many) or the class of an expanded clone, and some rows leave it out.

NA	TRBD1	TRBV28	TRBJ2-7	CASHPGQRSYEQYF	TGTGCCAGCCATCCGGGACAGCGCTCCTACGAGCAGTACTTC
NA	TRBD2	TRBV4-1	TRBJ2-3	CASSQGGSRSGRADTQYF	TGCGCCAGCAGCCAAGGCGGTTCCAGGAGCGGGAGGGCAGATACGCAGTATTTT
few	NA	TRBV7-9	TRBJ2-7	CASSSTGTYEQYF	TGTGCCAGCAGCTCTACAGGGACCTACGAGCAGTACTTC
NA	TRBD1	TRBV4-1	TRBJ2-3	CASSRTGRRGDTDTQYF	TGCGCCAGCAGCCGGACAGGGCGGAGGGGAGACACAGATACGCAGTATTTT
NA	TRBD1	TRBV6-6	TRBJ1-2	CASSYLGTGKSYTF	TGTGCCAGCAGTTACCTTGGGACAGGAAAGTCCTACACCTTC
NA	NA	TRBV11-2	TRBJ2-7	CASSLSGPYEQYF	TGTGCCAGCAGCTTGAGTGGGCCCTACGAGCAGTACTTC
NA	TRBD1	TRBV27	TRBJ2-7	CASSFSGTDPYEQYF	TGTGCCAGCAGTTTTTCGGGGACAGATCCCTACGAGCAGTACTTC
NA	NA	TRBV5-1	TRBJ1-5	CASSLGPIMTRNQPQHF	TGCGCCAGCAGCTTGGGCCCGATTATGACTCGCAATCAGCCCCAGCATTTT
once	TRBD1	TRBV10-1	TRBJ2-1	CASSSGTGGTYNEQFF	TGCGCCAGCTCATCCGGGACAGGGGGAACCTACAATGAGCAGTTCTTC
NA	NA	TRBV9	TRBJ2-7	CASSTSGGYEQYF	TGTGCCAGCAGCACCAGCGGTGGCTACGAGCAGTACTTC
NA	TRBD1	TRBV19	TRBJ1-2	CASSNRQGYLLLNYGYTF	TGTGCCAGTAGCAACAGACAGGGCTACCTACTACTTAACTATGGCTACACCTTC
NA	NA	TRBV7-9	TRBJ2-3	CASSLARVPDTQYF	TGTGCCAGCAGCTTAGCGCGAGTCCCAGATACGCAGTATTTT
NA	NA	TRBV5-4	TRBJ2-7	CASSLGLETGAYEQYF	TGTGCCAGCAGCTTGGGTCTGGAGACAGGCGCCTACGAGCAGTACTTC
few	TRBD1	TRBV5-1	TRBJ2-2	CASIHGTGGTGELFF	TGCGCCAGCATCCACGGGACAGGGGGCACCGGGGAGCTGTTTTTT
few	TRBD2	TRBV6-1	TRBJ2-1	CASSTTGLAATEQFF	TGTGCCAGCAGTACCACGGGACTAGCCGCTACTGAGCAGTTCTTC
NA	TRBD1	TRBV7-8	TRBJ2-2	CASSLGKGAANTGELFF	TGTGCCAGCAGCTTGGGAAAGGGGGCCGCGAACACCGGGGAGCTGTTTTTT
NA	NA	TRBV5-8	TRBJ1-1	CASAGRAGLSSAEAFF	TGTGCCAGTGCTGGGAGGGCTGGGTTGAGTAGCGCTGAAGCTTTCTTT
few	NA	TRBV5-1	TRBJ2-2	CASSLESGQNTGELFF	TGCGCCAGCAGCTTGGAATCCGGACAAAACACCGGGGAGCTGTTTTTT
few	NA	TRBV28	TRBJ1-5	CASSGQNNQPQHF	TGTGCCAGCTCCGGACAGAACAATCAGCCCCAGCATTTT
many	NA	TRBV6-4	TRBJ2-7	CASSEGEKDEQYF	TGTGCCAGCAGTGAAGGGGAAAAGGACGAGCAGTACTTC
NA	TRBD1	TRBV4-1	TRBJ1-6	CASRTPGQINSPLHF	TGCGCCAGCAGGACGCCGGGACAGATAAATTCACCCCTCCACTTT
NA	NA	TRBV29-1	TRBJ1-5	CSVRGASDQPQHF	TGCAGCGTTAGGGGAGCTAGCGATCAGCCCCAGCATTTT
few	TRBD2	TRBV7-3	TRBJ2-3	CASSSWGLAGGDTQYF	TGTGCCAGCAGCTCCTGGGGACTAGCGGGTGGGGATACGCAGTATTTT
NA	NA	TRBV25-1	TRBJ1-1	CASSPQGWNTEAFF	TGTGCCAGCAGTCCGCAGGGTTGGAACACTGAAGCTTTCTTT
NA	NA	TRBV4-1	TRBJ2-2	CASSQRAASQVGELFF	TGCGCCAGCAGCCAACGGGCGGCTTCCCAGGTTGGGGAGCTGTTTTTT
few	TRBD2	TRBV7-2	TRBJ2-1	CASSRLAGAQNEQFF	TGTGCCAGCAGCCGTTTAGCGGGGGCTCAAAATGAGCAGTTCTTC
NA	NA	TRBV7-7	TRBJ2-2	CASSRTGTNTGELFF	TGTGCCAGCAGCCGCACAGGGACAAACACCGGGGAGCTGTTTTTT
few	NA	TRBV28	TRBJ1-5	CASSILLQPQHF	TGTGCCAGCAGTATACTTCTCCAGCCCCAGCATTTT
few	NA	TRBV27	TRBJ2-2	CASSSGLGELFF	TGTGCCAGCAGTTCCGGACTGGGGGAGCTGTTTTTT
NA	TRBD1	TRBV10-2	TRBJ1-1	CASSAGTENTEAFF	TGCGCCAGCAGTGCCGGGACAGAGAACACTGAAGCTTTCTTT
many	NA	TRBV27	TRBJ2-1	CASSWSAPSVGWYNEQFF	TGTGCCAGCAGTTGGTCAGCGCCTTCCGTTGGCTGGTACAATGAGCAGTTCTTC
NA	NA	TRBV5-4	TRBJ1-2	CASSLDYNYGYTF	TGTGCCAGCAGCTTGGACTATAACTATGGCTACACCTTC
NA	NA	TRBV7-2	TRBJ2-6	CASSLAGGASSGANVLTF	TGTGCCAGCAGCTTAGCGGGGGGGGCCAGCTCTGGGGCCAACGTCCTGACTTTC
few	NA	TRBV5-8	TRBJ2-1	CASSLGSVDNEQFF	TGTGCCAGCAGCTTGGGGTCTGTTGACAATGAGCAGTTCTTC
NA	NA	TRBV15	TRBJ2-5	CATSRGETQYF	TGTGCCACCAGCAGAGGGGAGACCCAGTACTTC
NA	NA	TRBV4-2	TRBJ1-3	CASSQVSTGVTSGNTIYF	TGTGCCAGCAGCCAAGTCTCAACCGGGGTGACCTCTGGAAACACCATATATTTT
NA	TRBD2	TRBV29-1	TRBJ2-7	CSVARSGREEQYF	TGCAGCGTTGCCCGTAGCGGGAGAGAGGAGCAGTACTTC
NA	NA	TRBV11-3	TRBJ2-1	CASSLGLDSSEQFF	TGTGCCAGCAGCTTAGGCCTCGACTCGAGTGAGCAGTTCTTC
NA	TRBD2	TRBV15	TRBJ2-3	CATRLAGSSTDTQYF	TGTGCCACCCGACTAGCGGGTTCTAGCACAGATACGCAGTATTTT
NA	NA	TRBV6-6	TRBJ2-2	CASSTDGTYTGELFF	TGTGCCAGCTCGACGGATGGCACCTACACCGGGGAGCTGTTTTTT
NA	TRBD1	TRBV7-3	TRBJ2-7	CASSHGQGYEQYF	TGTGCCAGCAGCCATGGACAGGGCTACGAGCAGTACTTC
few	TRBD2	TRBV4-1	TRBJ2-7	CASSPRGSGASYEQYF	TGCGCCAGCAGCCCGAGGGGTAGCGGGGCTTCCTACGAGCAGTACTTC
NA	NA	TRBV28	TRBJ2-7	CASSGAYEQYF	TGTGCCAGCAGTGGCGCCTACGAGCAGTACTTC
once	NA	TRBV5-6	TRBJ2-1	CASSWDFRYNEQFF	TGTGCCAGCAGCTGGGACTTCCGCTACAATGAGCAGTTCTTC
NA	TRBD1	TRBV4-1	TRBJ1-4	CASSPRGLTGDFEKLFF	TGCGCCAGCAGCCCCCGAGGCCTGACAGGGGATTTTGAAAAACTGTTTTTT
NA	TRBD1	TRBV28	TRBJ1-2	CASRNPGTGGGGYTF	TGTGCCAGCAGAAATCCCGGGACAGGGGGCGGGGGCTACACCTTC
NA	TRBD2	TRBV6-9	TRBJ2-3	CASSQTSGRIDTQYF	TGTGCCAGCAGCCAGACTAGCGGGAGAATAGATACGCAGTATTTT
NA	NA	TRBV19	TRBJ1-5	CASSIQGGGNQPQHF	TGTGCCAGTAGTATTCAGGGTGGTGGCAATCAGCCCCAGCATTTT
NA	NA	TRBV14	TRBJ1-1	CASSLDILIAEAFF	TGTGCCAGCAGCCTCGACATTTTGATTGCGGAGGCTTTCTTT
few	NA	TRBV21-1	TRBJ2-7	CASSKIGPSGRRSSYEQYF	TGTGCCAGCAGCAAAATAGGGCCTAGCGGGAGACGGTCGTCCTACGAGCAGTACTTC
few	NA	TRBV10-3	TRBJ2-5	CAISESTGKETQYF	TGTGCCATCAGTGAGTCCACAGGGAAAGAGACCCAGTACTTC
NA	TRBD1	TRBV5-4	TRBJ1-2	CASSFQGVDYGYTF	TGTGCCAGCAGCTTCCAGGGGGTTGACTATGGCTACACCTTC
NA	NA	TRBV7-9	TRBJ2-7	CASSSYSRDEQYF	TGTGCCAGCAGCTCCTACTCCAGGGACGAGCAGTACTTC